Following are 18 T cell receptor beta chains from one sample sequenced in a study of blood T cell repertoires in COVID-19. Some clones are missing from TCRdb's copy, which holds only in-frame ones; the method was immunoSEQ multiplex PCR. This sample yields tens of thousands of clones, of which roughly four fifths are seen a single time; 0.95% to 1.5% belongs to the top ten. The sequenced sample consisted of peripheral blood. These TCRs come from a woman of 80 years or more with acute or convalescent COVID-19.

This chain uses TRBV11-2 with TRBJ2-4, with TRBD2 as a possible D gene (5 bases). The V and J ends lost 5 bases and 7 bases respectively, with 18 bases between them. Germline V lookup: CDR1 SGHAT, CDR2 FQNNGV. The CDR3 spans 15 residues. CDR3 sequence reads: CASSDMIGLINIQYF. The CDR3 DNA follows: TGTGCCAGCAGCGATATGATCGGACTGATCAACATTCAGTACTTC.

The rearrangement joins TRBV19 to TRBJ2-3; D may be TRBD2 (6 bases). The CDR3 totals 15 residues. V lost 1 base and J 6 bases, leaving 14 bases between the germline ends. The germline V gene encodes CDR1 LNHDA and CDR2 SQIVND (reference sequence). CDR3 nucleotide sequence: TGTGCCAGTAGTATAGTGGCTAGCGTAGGGGATACGCAGTATTTT. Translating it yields CASSIVASVGDTQYF. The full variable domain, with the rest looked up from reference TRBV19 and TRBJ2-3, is DGGITQSPKYLFRKEGQNVTLSCEQNLNHDAMYWYRQDPGQGLRLIYYSQIVNDFQKGDIAEGYSVSREKKESFPLTVTSAQKNPTAFYLCASSIVASVGDTQYFGPGTRLTVL.

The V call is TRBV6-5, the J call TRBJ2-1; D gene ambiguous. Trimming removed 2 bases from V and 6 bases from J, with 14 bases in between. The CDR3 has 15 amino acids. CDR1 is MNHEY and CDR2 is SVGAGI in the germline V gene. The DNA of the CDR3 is TGTGCCAGCAGTTACCGCCCTCTTTCCGGCAATGAGCAGTTCTTC. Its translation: CASSYRPLSGNEQFF.

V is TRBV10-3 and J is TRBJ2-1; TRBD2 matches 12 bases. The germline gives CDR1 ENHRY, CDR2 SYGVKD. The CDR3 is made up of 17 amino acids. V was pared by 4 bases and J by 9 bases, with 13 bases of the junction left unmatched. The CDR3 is CAISGEEGLAGGLEQFF. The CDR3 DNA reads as TGTGCCATCAGTGGGGAAGAGGGGCTAGCGGGAGGGCTTGAGCAGTTCTTC.

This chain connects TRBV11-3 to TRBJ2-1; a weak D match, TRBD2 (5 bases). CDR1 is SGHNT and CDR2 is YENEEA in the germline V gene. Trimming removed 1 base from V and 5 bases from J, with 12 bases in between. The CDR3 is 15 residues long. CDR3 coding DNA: TGTGCCAGCAGCTTAGTGGCGGGCACCAACAATGAGCAGTTCTTC. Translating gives CASSLVAGTNNEQFF. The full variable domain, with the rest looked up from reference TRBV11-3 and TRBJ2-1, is EAGVVQSPRYKIIEKKQPVAFWCNPISGHNTLYWYLQNLGQGPELLIRYENEEAVDDSQLPKDRFSAERLKGVDSTLKIQPAELGDSAVYLCASSLVAGTNNEQFFGPGTRLTVL.

DNA for the CDR3: TGTGCCAGCAGTTTAAGACAGATAAACACCGGGGAGCTGTTTTTT. Amino acids: CASSLRQINTGELFF. This chain connects TRBV28 to TRBJ2-2; D might be TRBD1 (5 bases). CDR1 is MDHEN and CDR2 is SYDVKM in the germline V gene. V was pared by 2 bases and J by 2 bases, with 9 bases between. The CDR3 is made up of 15 amino acids. Filled out from reference TRBV28 and TRBJ2-2, the complete variable domain reads DVKVTQSSRYLVKRTGEKVFLECVQDMDHENMFWYRQDPGLGLRLIYFSYDVKMKEKGDIPEGYSVSREKKERFSLILESASTNQTSMYLCASSLRQINTGELFFGEGSRLTVL.

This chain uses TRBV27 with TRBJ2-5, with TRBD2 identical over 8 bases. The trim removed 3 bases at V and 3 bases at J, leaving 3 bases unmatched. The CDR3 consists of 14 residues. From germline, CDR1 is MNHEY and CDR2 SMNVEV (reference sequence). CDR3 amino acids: CASSFSGAEETQYF. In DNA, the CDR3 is TGTGCCAGCAGTTTTAGCGGGGCAGAAGAGACCCAGTACTTC.

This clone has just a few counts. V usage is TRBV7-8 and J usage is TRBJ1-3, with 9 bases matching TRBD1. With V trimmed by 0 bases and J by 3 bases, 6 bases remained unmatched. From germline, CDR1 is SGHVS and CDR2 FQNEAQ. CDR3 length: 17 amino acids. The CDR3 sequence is CASSLASGTGYGNTIYF. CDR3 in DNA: TGTGCCAGCAGCTTAGCTTCTGGGACAGGGTATGGAAACACCATATATTTT.

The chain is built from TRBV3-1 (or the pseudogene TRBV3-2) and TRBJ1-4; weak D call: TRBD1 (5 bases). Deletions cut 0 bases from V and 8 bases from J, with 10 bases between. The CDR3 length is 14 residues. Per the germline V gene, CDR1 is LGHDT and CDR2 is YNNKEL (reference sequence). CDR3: CASSQESYREKLFF. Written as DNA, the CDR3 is TGTGCCAGCAGCCAAGAATCTTACAGGGAAAAACTGTTTTTT.

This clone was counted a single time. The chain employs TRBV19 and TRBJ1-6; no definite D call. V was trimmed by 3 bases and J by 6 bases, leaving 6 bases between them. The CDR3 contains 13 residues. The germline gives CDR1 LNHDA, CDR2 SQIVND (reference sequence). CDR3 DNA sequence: TGTGCCAGTAGTATGGGCATTAATTCACCCCTCCACTTT. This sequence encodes CASSMGINSPLHF. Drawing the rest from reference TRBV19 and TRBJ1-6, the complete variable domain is DGGITQSPKYLFRKEGQNVTLSCEQNLNHDAMYWYRQDPGQGLRLIYYSQIVNDFQKGDIAEGYSVSREKKESFPLTVTSAQKNPTAFYLCASSMGINSPLHFGNGTRLTVT.

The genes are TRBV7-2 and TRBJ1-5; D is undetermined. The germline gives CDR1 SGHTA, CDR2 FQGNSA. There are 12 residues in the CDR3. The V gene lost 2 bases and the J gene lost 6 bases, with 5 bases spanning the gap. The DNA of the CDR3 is TGTGCCAGCAGCTTAACGGTTCAGCCCCAGCATTTT. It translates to CASSLTVQPQHF.

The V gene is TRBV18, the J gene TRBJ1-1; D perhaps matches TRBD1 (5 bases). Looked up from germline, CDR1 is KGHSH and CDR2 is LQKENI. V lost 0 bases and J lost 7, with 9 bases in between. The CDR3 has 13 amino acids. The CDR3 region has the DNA TGTGCCAGCTCACCACCCGGGGGGGGTGAAGCTTTCTTT. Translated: CASSPPGGGEAFF.

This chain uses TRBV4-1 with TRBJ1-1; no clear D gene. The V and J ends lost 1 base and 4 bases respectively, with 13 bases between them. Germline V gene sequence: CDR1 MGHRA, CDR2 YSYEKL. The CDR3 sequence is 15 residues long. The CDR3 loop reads CASSQAEPRGTEAFF. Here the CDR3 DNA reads TGCGCCAGCAGCCAAGCCGAACCCCGGGGCACTGAAGCTTTCTTT.

This CDR3 reads CASSLGGGLQPQHF. In DNA form, the CDR3 reads TGTGCCAGCAGTTTAGGTGGGGGACTTCAGCCCCAGCATTTT. The gene calls are TRBV28 and TRBJ1-5; a weak D match, TRBD1 (5 bases). CDR3 size: 14 residues. In germline, CDR1 is MDHEN, CDR2 SYDVKM. The V and J ends lost 2 bases and 6 bases respectively, with 11 bases between them.

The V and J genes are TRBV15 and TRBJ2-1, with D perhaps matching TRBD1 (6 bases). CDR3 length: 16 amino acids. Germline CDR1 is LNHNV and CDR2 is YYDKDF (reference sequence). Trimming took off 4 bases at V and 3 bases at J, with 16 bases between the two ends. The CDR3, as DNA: TGTGCCACCAGCACCAATGGGGGCGCGGGCTACAATGAGCAGTTCTTC. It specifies CATSTNGGAGYNEQFF.

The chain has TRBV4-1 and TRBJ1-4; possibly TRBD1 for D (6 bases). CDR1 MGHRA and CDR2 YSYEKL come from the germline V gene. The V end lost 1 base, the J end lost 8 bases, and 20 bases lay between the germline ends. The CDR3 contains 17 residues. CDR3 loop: CASSQALKGGVGEKLFF. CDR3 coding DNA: TGCGCCAGCAGCCAAGCCCTTAAGGGGGGGGTCGGGGAAAAACTGTTTTTT.

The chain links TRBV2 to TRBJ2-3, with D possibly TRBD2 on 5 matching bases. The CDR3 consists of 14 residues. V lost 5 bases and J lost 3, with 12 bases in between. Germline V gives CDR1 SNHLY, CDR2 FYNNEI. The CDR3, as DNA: TGTGCCAGCAGTCTGGGTTCGGGGACAGATACGCAGTATTTT. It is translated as CASSLGSGTDTQYF.

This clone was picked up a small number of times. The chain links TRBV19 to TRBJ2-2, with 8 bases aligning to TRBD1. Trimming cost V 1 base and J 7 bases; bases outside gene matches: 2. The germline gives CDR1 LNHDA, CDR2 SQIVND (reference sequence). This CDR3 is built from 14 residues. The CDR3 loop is CASSIGQGIGELFF. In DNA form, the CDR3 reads TGTGCCAGTAGTATAGGACAGGGGATCGGGGAGCTGTTTTTT.